The 18 T cell receptor beta chains below come from one sample, sequenced in a study of prognosis after radiotherapy for stage I lung cancer. Genomic DNA served as the source from which two-round multiplex PCR generated TCR beta CDR3 amplicons. Gene-specific primers for each TRBV and TRBJ gene drove first-round PCR. Each CDR3 protein is one row after TCRdb ran MiXCR on the multiplex PCR reads. This repertoire shows about 14,000 distinct CDR3 sequences, 28% found once; its top ten account for 11%. The sample was PBMCs, taken before or after stereotactic body radiation therapy (not recorded which). The receptors shown here come from a donor over 45 with non-small cell lung cancer.

Comments on this clonotype: Lacking the conserved final phenylalanine or tryptophan, this CDR3 likely reflects a read error. The chain recombines TRBV28 with TRBJ2-7; D might be TRBD2 (6 bases). Germline CDR1 MDHEN, CDR2 SYDVKM. The CDR3 contains 13 residues. The CDR3 nucleotides read TGTGCCAGCCGGGACGGCGGGACCTACAAGCAGTACTTA. It translates to CASRDGGTYKQYL.

This clonotype has ten or more counts. The chain recombines TRBV15 with TRBJ2-5, with a possible D match to TRBD2 (5 bases). Trimming removed 2 bases at V and 2 bases at J, with 30 bases between. Germline V lookup: CDR1 LNHNV, CDR2 YYDKDF (reference sequence). This CDR3 is built from 21 residues. For the CDR3, the DNA is TGTGCCACCAGCAGAACCCCACGACCGGTCTGGGAGAACGTCTTTCAAGAGACCCAGTACTTC. Translating gives CATSRTPRPVWENVFQETQYF.

Comment on this clonotype: A single base is all that separates this from a far larger clone, so a read error is likely. V is TRBV6-5 and J is TRBJ1-2; D is unclear. V shed 7 bases and J shed 4 bases, with 19 bases lying between them. Germline CDR1 and CDR2: MNHEY and SVGAGI. The CDR3 has 15 amino acids. The CDR3 spells CASTQSFDTLYGYTF. The CDR3 DNA reads as TGTGCCAGCACCCAATCCTTCGATACTCTCTATGGCTACACCTTC.

This clonotype was seen a single time. The junction differs from germline at one of its ends, possibly a read error. The rearrangement links TRBV6-5 to TRBJ1-1, with a weak D call TRBD1 (5 bases). CDR1 and CDR2 (germline): MNHEY, SVGAGI. The CDR3 has 15 amino acids. CDR3 DNA sequence: TGTGCCAGCAGTCACTCATCAGGGCTGAACACTGAAGCTTTATTT. Its protein is CASSHSSGLNTEALF.

This clonotype is medium-sized. The chain is built from TRBV28 and TRBJ2-7; D may be TRBD1 (6 bases). In germline, CDR1 is MDHEN, CDR2 SYDVKM. The CDR3 totals 13 residues. Trimming took off 8 bases at V and 1 base at J, with 12 bases between the two ends. The CDR3 DNA reads as TGTGCCAGCGCTGACAGGACGTCCTACGAGCAGTACTTC. It encodes CASADRTSYEQYF.

This clonotype appeared many times. This chain joins TRBV2 and TRBJ1-2, with D possibly being TRBD1 (5 bases). V dropped 7 bases and J dropped 8 bases, with 14 bases sitting between them. The CDR3 runs 12 residues. Germline V lookup: CDR1 SNHLY, CDR2 FYNNEI. The DNA of the CDR3 is TGTGCCAGCACGCGGGGACCCTTAGGCTACACCTTC. This translates into CASTRGPLGYTF. The variable domain in full, completed from reference TRBV2 and TRBJ1-2, reads EPEVTQTPSHQVTQMGQEVILRCVPISNHLYFYWYRQILGQKVEFLVSFYNNEISEKSEIFDDQFSVERPDGSNFTLKIRSTKLEDSAMYFCASTRGPLGYTFGSGTRLTVV.

Comment on this clonotype: One end of the junction does not line up with germline, which may come from a read error. The chain carries TRBV24-1 and TRBJ2-3, with TRBD1 matching 12 bases. The CDR3 is 16 amino acids. Germline assignment: CDR1 KGHDR and CDR2 SFDVKD. The CDR3 sequence is CATSELGTGGRDTLYF. The CDR3 DNA reads as TGTGCCACCAGTGAACTCGGGACAGGGGGCAGAGATACGCTGTATTTT.

This clonotype was seen ten or more times. The V call is TRBV14, the J call TRBJ2-7; 13 nucleotides agree with TRBD2. V was clipped by 2 bases and J by 6 bases; unmatched bases: 7. The length of the CDR3 is 16 residues. Per germline, CDR1 SGHDN and CDR2 FVKESK. The CDR3 sequence: CASSQSFRLAGGEQYF. The CDR3 bases are TGTGCCAGCAGCCAAAGCTTTCGACTAGCGGGAGGCGAGCAGTACTTC.

This clonotype was counted ten times or more. The CDR3 protein is CSARGGRVASEAFF. CDR3 DNA: TGCAGTGCTAGGGGGGGGCGTGTAGCCTCGGAAGCTTTCTTT. The J gene is TRBJ1-1, the V gene TRBV20-1, with a possible D match to TRBD1 (6 bases). The germline gives CDR1 DFQATT, CDR2 SNEGSKA (reference sequence). Trimming left V 3 bases short and J 8 bases short, with 19 bases between. The CDR3 spans 14 residues.

This clonotype came up many times. The chain links TRBV2 to TRBJ2-7; D could derive from TRBD1 or TRBD2 (5 bases each). Trimming took off 6 bases at V and 4 bases at J, with 13 bases between the two ends. This CDR3 has 13 residues. Per the germline V gene, CDR1 is SNHLY and CDR2 is FYNNEI. The CDR3 nucleotides are TGTGCCAGCAGAGCCGGGACCACATACGAGCAGTACTTC. Translated, it gives CASRAGTTYEQYF. The whole variable domain, filled in from reference TRBV2 and TRBJ2-7, reads EPEVTQTPSHQVTQMGQEVILRCVPISNHLYFYWYRQILGQKVEFLVSFYNNEISEKSEIFDDQFSVERPDGSNFTLKIRSTKLEDSAMYFCASRAGTTYEQYFGPGTRLTVT.

This clonotype counts as medium-sized. The gene calls are TRBV28 and TRBJ1-1; possible D gene TRBD1, 6 bases. Trimming stripped 6 bases from V and 7 bases from J, with 12 bases between. CDR1 is MDHEN and CDR2 is SYDVKM in the germline V gene. There are 12 residues in the CDR3. CDR3 DNA sequence: TGTGCCAGCAGCCCGGACAGACTTGAAGCTTTCTTT. The encoded protein is CASSPDRLEAFF.

This clonotype was observed at least ten times. V and J are TRBV30 and TRBJ2-5; 16 nucleotides agree with TRBD2. The CDR3 is made up of 16 amino acids. Per germline, CDR1 GTSNPN and CDR2 SVGIG (reference sequence). V shed 3 bases and J 3 bases; nucleotides not matched to a gene: 4. CDR3 residues: CAWRGGLAGGKETQYF. The CDR3 DNA reads TGTGCCTGGAGGGGGGGACTAGCGGGAGGGAAAGAGACCCAGTACTTC. Together with reference TRBV30 and TRBJ2-5, the CDR3 gives the full variable domain: SQTIHQWPATLVQPVGSPLSLECTVEGTSNPNLYWYRQAAGRGLQLLFYSVGIGQISSEVPQNLSASRPQDRQFILSSKKLLLSDSGFYLCAWRGGLAGGKETQYFGPGTRLLVL.

The sample holds many counts of this clonotype. The J gene is TRBJ2-3, the V gene TRBV7-9, with D unclear. Germline V CDR1 and CDR2: SEHNR, FQNEAQ (reference sequence). The CDR3 runs 15 residues. Trimming removed 1 base from V and 8 bases from J, with 16 bases in between. The CDR3 reads CASSLDVRWAVTQYF. The CDR3 DNA reads TGTGCCAGCAGCTTAGATGTGCGATGGGCCGTTACGCAGTATTTT.

This clonotype has at least ten counts. This chain connects TRBV7-9 to TRBJ2-3, with D hard to call. Germline V gene sequence: CDR1 SEHNR, CDR2 FQNEAQ (reference sequence). CDR3 length: 13 amino acids. V lost 0 bases and J 7 bases, leaving 8 bases between the germline ends. The CDR3 sequence is CASSLAGTYTQYF. In DNA form, the CDR3 reads TGTGCCAGCAGCTTAGCGGGAACCTATACGCAGTATTTT.

As for this clonotype: A far larger clone is just one base off, so this is likely a read error. V usage is TRBV7-6 and J usage is TRBJ1-5; 7 bases are shared with TRBD1. This CDR3 is 16 amino acids long. The germline V gene has CDR1 SGHVS and CDR2 FNYEAQ. Here the CDR3 reads CASSSRDSHSYQPQHF. The DNA of the CDR3 is TGTGCCAGCAGCTCCCGGGACAGTCATAGCTATCAGCCCCAGCATTTT. Drawing the rest from reference TRBV7-6 and TRBJ1-5, the complete variable domain is GAGVSQSPRYKVTKRGQDVALRCDPISGHVSLYWYRQALGQGPEFLTYFNYEAQQDKSGLPNDRFSAERPEGSISTLTIQRTEQRDSAMYRCASSSRDSHSYQPQHFGDGTRLSIL.

This clonotype was seen a handful of times. With a far larger clone one base away, a read error is the likely cause. This chain uses TRBV6-9 with TRBJ1-1, with no clear D. The CDR3 runs 13 residues. CDR1 MNHGY and CDR2 SVAAGI come from the germline V gene. The V and J ends lost 5 bases and 8 bases respectively, with 15 bases between them. The CDR3 DNA follows: TGTGCCAGCAGTAGGATGGGTACACTGGAAGCTTTCTTT. It yields the protein CASSRMGTLEAFF.

This clonotype is classed as medium-sized. The CDR3 DNA sequence: TGTGCCAGCAGTGATAGGGGGTATGAGCAGTTCTTC. Translating gives CASSDRGYEQFF. The genes are TRBV6-2 or TRBV6-3 and TRBJ2-1; D is possibly TRBD1 (6 bases). V was trimmed by 5 bases and J by 8 bases, leaving 10 bases between them. CDR1 and CDR2 from the germline V gene are MNHEY and SVGEGT. This CDR3 has 12 amino acids.

By share, this clonotype counts as medium-sized. The V call is TRBV28, the J call TRBJ2-7; D is unclear. Trimming cost V 1 base and J 3 bases, with 10 bases left between them. This CDR3 has 14 residues. In germline, CDR1 is MDHEN, CDR2 SYDVKM. CDR3 sequence: CASSLLTRHYEQYF. The CDR3 coding sequence is TGTGCCAGCAGTTTATTGACCCGACACTACGAGCAGTACTTC.